This TCR beta chain derives from a study of response to subunit inactivated influenza vaccine. Notes on the study in general: The study's authors posited that every seasonal influenza vaccination enlists few new T cells.

MiXCR was run by TCRdb on the RT-PCR reads, yielding one entry per CDR3 protein. Of around 190,000 distinct CDR3 sequences detected, about 9% appear once; the ten largest clones hold approximately 10%. Turning to this clonotype: Its antigen is not known.

Trimming removed 4 bases from V and 0 bases from J, with 9 bases in between. The CDR3 is 14 residues long. Germline CDR1 is SGHTA and CDR2 is FQGNSA. The TCR was taken from a man aged 50-60 years who received an inactivated influenza vaccine. Sequenced material: non-naive T cells sorted from PBMCs, taken on the day of vaccination. The chain joins TRBV7-2 to TRBJ1-1; weak D call: TRBD1 (6 bases). Here the CDR3 DNA reads TGTGCCAGCAGCTCGGGACAAGTGAACACTGAAGCTTTCTTT. Amino acids: CASSSGQVNTEAFF.